The 20 T cell receptor beta chains below come from one sample, sequenced in a study of blood T cell repertoires in COVID-19. Repertoires were generated with immunoSEQ multiplex PCR, while TCRdb's copy carries only in-frame clones and drops some. The sample has tens of thousands of clones; 80% to 90% are singletons. Sequenced input: peripheral blood. The receptors originated from a woman of 80 years or more with acute or convalescent COVID-19.

The CDR3, as DNA: TGTGCCAGCAGTTTACGGGGGACAGGGACCACCGGGGAGCTGTTTTTT. Its translation: CASSLRGTGTTGELFF. V usage is TRBV28 and J usage is TRBJ2-2; 9 bases align to TRBD1. The trim removed 2 bases at V and 4 bases at J, leaving 5 bases unmatched. The CDR3 has 16 amino acids. The germline V gene encodes CDR1 MDHEN and CDR2 SYDVKM. Combining the CDR3 with reference TRBV28 and TRBJ2-2 gives the whole variable domain DVKVTQSSRYLVKRTGEKVFLECVQDMDHENMFWYRQDPGLGLRLIYFSYDVKMKEKGDIPEGYSVSREKKERFSLILESASTNQTSMYLCASSLRGTGTTGELFFGEGSRLTVL.

The V gene is TRBV24-1, the J gene TRBJ1-5, with D uncertain. The CDR3 loop spans 16 amino acids. CDR1 is KGHDR, CDR2 SFDVKD, per germline. Deletions cut 3 bases from V and 5 bases from J, with 16 bases between. The CDR3 sequence is CATSDLKSGEDQPQHF. As DNA, the CDR3 is TGTGCCACCAGTGATCTAAAATCGGGAGAAGATCAGCCCCAGCATTTT.

This chain uses TRBV19 with TRBJ2-2; 13 nucleotides match TRBD2. The CDR3 loop spans 15 amino acids. Germline lookup yields CDR1 LNHDA and CDR2 SQIVND (reference sequence). Trimming cost V 6 bases and J 8 bases; bases outside gene matches: 6. CDR3 nucleotides: TGTGCCAGTAGCGAAGGACTAGCGGGAGCAGGGGAGCTGTTTTTT. Protein: CASSEGLAGAGELFF.

This chain links TRBV11-2 with TRBJ2-1; 11 nucleotides agree with TRBD2. The CDR3 contains 18 residues. Per the germline V gene, CDR1 is SGHAT and CDR2 is FQNNGV. The V segment lost 0 bases and the J segment 2 bases; nucleotides outside the gene matches: 6. The DNA of the CDR3 is TGTGCCAGCAGCTTAGATCACGCTAGCGGGGGGCCCTACAATGAGCAGTTCTTC. This sequence encodes CASSLDHASGGPYNEQFF.

This clone was counted between two and nine times. The V call is TRBV28, the J call TRBJ1-1, with 8 positions matching TRBD1. Germline CDR1 is MDHEN and CDR2 is SYDVKM. The V segment lost 1 base and the J segment 0 bases; nucleotides outside the gene matches: 10. The CDR3 has 18 residues. CDR3 coding DNA: TGTGCCAGCAGTTTATTTTCGATGAGGACAGGGATGAACACTGAAGCTTTCTTT. This gives the protein CASSLFSMRTGMNTEAFF.

The rearrangement links TRBV25-1 to TRBJ2-5; D is perhaps TRBD1 (6 bases). V was shortened by 0 bases and J by 4 bases, with 9 bases between the two germline ends. From germline, CDR1 is MGHDK and CDR2 SYGVNS. This CDR3 comprises 14 residues. The DNA for the CDR3 is TGTGCCAGCAGTGAATATAGAGGGGGAGAGACCCAGTACTTC. This translates into CASSEYRGGETQYF. Drawing the rest from reference TRBV25-1 and TRBJ2-5, the complete variable domain is EADIYQTPRYLVIGTGKKITLECSQTMGHDKMYWYQQDPGMELHLIHYSYGVNSTEKGDLSSESTVSRIRTEHFPLTLESARPSHTSQYLCASSEYRGGETQYFGPGTRLLVL.

The gene calls are TRBV6-6 and TRBJ2-5; D not certain. V gave up 0 bases and J gave up 5 bases, with 7 bases separating them. The V gene's germline CDR1 is MNHNY and CDR2 SVGAGI (reference sequence). The CDR3 totals 13 residues. The CDR3 protein is CASSYSSQETQYF. Here the CDR3 DNA reads TGTGCCAGCAGTTACTCGTCCCAGGAGACCCAGTACTTC.

There are a few counts of this clone. The gene calls are TRBV5-1 and TRBJ2-1; 8 positions agree with TRBD1. There are 14 residues in the CDR3. Germline V gene lookup returns CDR1 SGHRS and CDR2 YFSETQ. V trimming: 4 bases; J trimming: 6 bases; junction bases outside the gene matches: 6. The CDR3, as DNA: TGCGCCAGCAGCCCATACACAGGGGGCAATGAGCAGTTCTTC. It encodes CASSPYTGGNEQFF.

The chain carries TRBV18 and TRBJ2-2, with D tentatively TRBD2 (6 bases). V was pared by 0 bases and J by 7 bases, with 15 bases between. Germline loops: CDR1 KGHSH, CDR2 LQKENI. The CDR3 length is 16 residues. CDR3 sequence: CASSPPRDSSGGELFF. Written as DNA, the CDR3 is TGTGCCAGCTCACCACCCCGGGACTCGTCGGGCGGGGAGCTGTTTTTT.

This chain links TRBV5-1 with TRBJ2-2; TRBD2 matches 7 bases. The CDR3 has 14 amino acids. With V trimmed by 0 bases and J by 5 bases, 1 base remained unmatched. The germline V gene has CDR1 SGHRS and CDR2 YFSETQ. This CDR3 is CASSLGGRTGELFF. In nucleotides, the CDR3 is TGCGCCAGCAGCTTGGGCGGGAGAACCGGGGAGCTGTTTTTT.

This sequence joins TRBV6-5 and TRBJ1-6, with TRBD1 matching over 7 bases. Germline lookup yields CDR1 MNHEY and CDR2 SVGAGI. CDR3 length: 14 residues. The junction had 3 bases not matched to a gene; V was cut back by 7 bases and J by 3 bases. As DNA, the CDR3 is TGTGCCAGCACCCGGGACAGCTATAATTCACCCCTCCACTTT. Its translation is CASTRDSYNSPLHF.

The chain has TRBV6-2 or TRBV6-3 and TRBJ1-2; 7 bases fit TRBD1. The length of the CDR3 is 14 residues. CDR1 and CDR2 from the germline V gene are MNHEY and SVGEGT. The ends lost 0 bases at V and 8 bases at J; junction bases unmatched: 6. The CDR3 DNA reads as TGTGCCAGCAGTTACTCGGACAGGTCAATGGGCTACACCTTC. It codes for CASSYSDRSMGYTF.

The CDR3 sequence is CASSLSVYNEQFF. The DNA of the CDR3 is TGTGCCAGCAGCTTGTCCGTATACAATGAGCAGTTCTTC. V and J are TRBV5-8 and TRBJ2-1; D remains ambiguous. The CDR3 has 13 residues. Trimming stripped 1 base from V and 4 bases from J, with 6 bases between. Germline V gene data show CDR1 as SGHTS and CDR2 as YDEGEE.

V is TRBV7-8 and J is TRBJ2-1; weak D call: TRBD1 (6 bases). This CDR3 is built from 12 residues. The V and J ends lost 10 bases and 14 bases respectively, with 21 bases between them. The germline V gene encodes CDR1 SGHVS and CDR2 FQNEAQ. The CDR3, as DNA: TGTGCCACTACAGGGTTGGGCGCTAAGGAGTTCTTC. Translation: CATTGLGAKEFF.

This clone appeared a few times. V usage is TRBV7-9 and J usage is TRBJ1-1; a possible D gene is TRBD1 (6 bases). Germline V lookup: CDR1 SEHNR, CDR2 FQNEAQ (reference sequence). This CDR3 region has 11 residues. V was shortened by 4 bases and J by 8 bases, with 8 bases between the two germline ends. CDR3 sequence (DNA): TGTGCCAGCAGCTATGGACAGGAAGCTTTCTTT. This sequence encodes CASSYGQEAFF.

The chain uses TRBV3-1 (or the pseudogene TRBV3-2) and TRBJ2-1, with 7 bases that match TRBD2. CDR3 size: 17 residues. Germline V gene sequence: CDR1 LGHDT, CDR2 YNNKEL (reference sequence). The V segment lost 6 bases and the J segment 3 bases; nucleotides outside the gene matches: 14. The CDR3 loop reads CASSGGSLPGGYNEQFF. The CDR3 DNA is TGTGCCAGCAGTGGGGGATCATTGCCGGGAGGCTACAATGAGCAGTTCTTC.

The chain employs TRBV10-3 and TRBJ1-1; D gene ambiguous. Looked up from germline, CDR1 is ENHRY and CDR2 is SYGVKD. V lost 7 bases, J lost 5 bases, and 17 bases lay in between. The CDR3 consists of 14 residues. CDR3 coding DNA: TGTGCCATCACCCTTGACGCCGTCGGGACTGAAGCTTTCTTT. This codes for CAITLDAVGTEAFF.

The V gene is TRBV7-3, the J gene TRBJ2-6, with D perhaps TRBD2 (6 bases). The CDR3 is made up of 18 amino acids. The V gene's germline CDR1 is SGHTA and CDR2 FQGTGA. The V end was cut by 2 bases, the J end by 0 bases, with 14 bases between. The DNA for the CDR3 is TGTGCCAGCAGCTTATGGGGGAGGCACCCCTCTGGGGCCAACGTCCTGACTTTC. As protein: CASSLWGRHPSGANVLTF.

The chain is built from TRBV7-3 and TRBJ2-1; tentatively, D is TRBD2 (6 bases). The CDR3 totals 15 residues. Trimming shortened V by 7 bases and J by 0 bases, and 13 bases separated the two germline ends. Germline lookup yields CDR1 SGHTA and CDR2 FQGTGA. The CDR3 region has the DNA TGTGCCAGCAAGGCCTACGGGAGCTCCTACAATGAGCAGTTCTTC. Its translation: CASKAYGSSYNEQFF.

Regarding this clone: At one boundary the junction diverges from the germline segment, which might be a read error. The rearrangement joins TRBV6-1 to TRBJ2-5; 10 positions agree with TRBD2. CDR3 length equals 16 residues. Per the germline V gene, CDR1 is MNHNS and CDR2 is SASEGT. In DNA, the CDR3 is TGTGCCAGCAGTCAAGCGGGGGGGCTGATACAAGAGACCCAGTACTTC. Amino acid sequence: CASSQAGGLIQETQYF.